The clone carrying this T cell receptor (beta chain) appeared a few times. Its antigen remains unidentified. This specimen comes from a study of T cells in Graves' hyperthyroidism and ophthalmopathy. Study observations and caveats: Most thyroid-expanded clonotypes above 0.001 were also found in blood.

Germline CDR1 and CDR2: GTSNPN and SVGIG (reference sequence). The V segment lost 2 bases and the J segment 8 bases; nucleotides outside the gene matches: 6. This CDR3 has 13 residues. Ophthalmopathy patients had Clinical Activity Score at least 3, NOSPECS grade at least 4, duration under 3 months. TCR beta CDR3 regions were amplified from RNA transcripts. The TCR CDR3 was amplified in a first-round RT-PCR using the HTBI primer set. One entry per CDR3 protein results from TCRdb running MiXCR on the multiplex PCR reads. The data show about half a million distinct CDR3 sequences, about 22% seen once. Sequencing input: blood. The V gene is TRBV30, the J gene TRBJ1-2, with 9 bases identical to TRBD1. This sequence was found in a woman in her 70s with Graves' ophthalmopathy. The CDR3: CAWSLDRGTGYTF. Written as DNA, the CDR3 is TGTGCCTGGAGTCTGGACAGGGGAACGGGCTACACCTTC.